The entry below gives a single T cell receptor beta chain sequence along with its context. What it recognizes is unknown. Measured with immunoSEQ multiplex PCR; TCRdb has only the in-frame clones, and not every one. Of some 580,000 clones listed, roughly 98% are singletons. The data were obtained in a study of shared clonotypes between healthy human individuals. The wider study: Per donor, three plates held CD4 naive cells, three held CD4 memory, two held CD8 naive and one held CD8 memory. The study's findings and limits: Depth was large, yet rarefaction showed that sorted-subset sequencing was incomplete.

Deletions cut 5 bases from V and 3 bases from J, with 17 bases between. The germline V gene has CDR1 SEHNR and CDR2 FQNEAQ (reference sequence). The CDR3 is 15 amino acids. Naive-designated CD8 cells lacked CD45RO, were positively enriched for CCR7, and omitted terminally differentiated effector memory CD45RA+ cells. The sample taken for sequencing was naive CD8+ T cells sorted from blood. This receptor was identified in a man younger than 40 in good health. The chain employs TRBV7-9 and TRBJ2-7; the D gene is possibly TRBD2 (5 bases). CDR3 DNA: TGTGCCAGCAGCCCCCAGTCGGGAAAAGTCTACGAGCAGTACTTC. This codes for CASSPQSGKVYEQYF.